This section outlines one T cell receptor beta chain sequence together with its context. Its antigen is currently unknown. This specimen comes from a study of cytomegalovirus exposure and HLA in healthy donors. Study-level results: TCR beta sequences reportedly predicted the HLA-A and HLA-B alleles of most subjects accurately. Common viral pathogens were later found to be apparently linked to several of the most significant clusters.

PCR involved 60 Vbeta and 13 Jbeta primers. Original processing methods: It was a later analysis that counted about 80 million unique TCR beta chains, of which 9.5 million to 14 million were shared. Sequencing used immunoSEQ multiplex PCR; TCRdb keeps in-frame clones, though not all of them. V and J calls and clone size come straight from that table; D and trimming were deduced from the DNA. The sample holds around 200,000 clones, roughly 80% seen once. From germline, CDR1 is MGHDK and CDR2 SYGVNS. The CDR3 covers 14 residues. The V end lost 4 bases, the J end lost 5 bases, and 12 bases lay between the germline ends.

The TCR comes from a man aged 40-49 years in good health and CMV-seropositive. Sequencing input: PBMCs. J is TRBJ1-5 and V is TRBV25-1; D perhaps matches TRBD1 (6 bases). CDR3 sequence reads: CASSAGGDYQPQHF. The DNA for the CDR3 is TGTGCCAGCAGTGCGGGGGGCGATTATCAGCCCCAGCATTTT.